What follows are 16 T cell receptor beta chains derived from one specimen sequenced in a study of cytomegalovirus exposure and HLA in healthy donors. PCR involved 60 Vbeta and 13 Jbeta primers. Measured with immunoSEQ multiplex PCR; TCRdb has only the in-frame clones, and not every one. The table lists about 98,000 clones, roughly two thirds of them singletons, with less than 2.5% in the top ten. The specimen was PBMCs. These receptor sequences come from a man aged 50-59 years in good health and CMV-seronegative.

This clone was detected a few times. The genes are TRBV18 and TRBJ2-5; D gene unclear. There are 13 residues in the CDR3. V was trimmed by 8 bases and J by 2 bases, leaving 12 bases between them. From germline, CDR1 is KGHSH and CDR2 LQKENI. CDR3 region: CASIRGPQETQYF. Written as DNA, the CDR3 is TGTGCCAGCATCAGAGGCCCACAAGAGACCCAGTACTTC.

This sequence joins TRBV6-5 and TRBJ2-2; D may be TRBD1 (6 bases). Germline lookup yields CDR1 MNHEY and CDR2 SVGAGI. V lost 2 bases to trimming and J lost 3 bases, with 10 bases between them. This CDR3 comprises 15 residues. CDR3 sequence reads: CASSYGQGYTGELFF. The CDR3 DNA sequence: TGTGCCAGCAGTTACGGTCAGGGGTACACCGGGGAGCTGTTTTTT.

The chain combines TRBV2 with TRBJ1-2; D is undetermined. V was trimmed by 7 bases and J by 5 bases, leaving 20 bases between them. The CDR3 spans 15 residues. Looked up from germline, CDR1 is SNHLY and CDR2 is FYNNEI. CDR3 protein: CASNPGFSGSYGYTF. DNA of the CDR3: TGTGCCAGCAATCCGGGATTCTCCGGGAGTTATGGCTACACCTTC. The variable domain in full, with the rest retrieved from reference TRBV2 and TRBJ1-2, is EPEVTQTPSHQVTQMGQEVILRCVPISNHLYFYWYRQILGQKVEFLVSFYNNEISEKSEIFDDQFSVERPDGSNFTLKIRSTKLEDSAMYFCASNPGFSGSYGYTFGSGTRLTVV.

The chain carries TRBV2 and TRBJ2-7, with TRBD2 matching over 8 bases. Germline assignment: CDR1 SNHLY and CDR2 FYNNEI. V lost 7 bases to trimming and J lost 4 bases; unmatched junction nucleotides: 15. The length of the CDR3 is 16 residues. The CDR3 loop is CASTHAGAASGYEQYF. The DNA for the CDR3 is TGTGCCAGCACTCACGCCGGCGCGGCTAGCGGGTACGAGCAGTACTTC. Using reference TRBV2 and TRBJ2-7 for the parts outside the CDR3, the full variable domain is EPEVTQTPSHQVTQMGQEVILRCVPISNHLYFYWYRQILGQKVEFLVSFYNNEISEKSEIFDDQFSVERPDGSNFTLKIRSTKLEDSAMYFCASTHAGAASGYEQYFGPGTRLTVT.

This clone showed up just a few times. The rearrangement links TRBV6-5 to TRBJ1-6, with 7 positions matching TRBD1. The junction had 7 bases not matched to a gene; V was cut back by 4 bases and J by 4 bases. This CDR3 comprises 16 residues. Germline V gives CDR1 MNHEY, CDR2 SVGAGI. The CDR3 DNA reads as TGTGCCAGCAGTTCAAAGTCAGGGGGTTATAATTCACCCCTCCACTTT. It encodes CASSSKSGGYNSPLHF.

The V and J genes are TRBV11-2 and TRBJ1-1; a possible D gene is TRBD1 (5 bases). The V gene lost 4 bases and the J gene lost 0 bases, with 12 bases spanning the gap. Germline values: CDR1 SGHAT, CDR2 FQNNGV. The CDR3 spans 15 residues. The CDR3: CASSSNRNMNTEAFF. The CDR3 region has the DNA TGTGCCAGCAGCTCCAACAGGAATATGAACACTGAAGCTTTCTTT.

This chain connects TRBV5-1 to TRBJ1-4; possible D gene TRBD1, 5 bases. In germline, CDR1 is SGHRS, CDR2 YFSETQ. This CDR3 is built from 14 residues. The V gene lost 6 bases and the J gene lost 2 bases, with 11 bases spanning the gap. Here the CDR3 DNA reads TGCGCCAGCAAGGAGGGACCGACTAATGAAAAACTGTTTTTT. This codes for CASKEGPTNEKLFF.

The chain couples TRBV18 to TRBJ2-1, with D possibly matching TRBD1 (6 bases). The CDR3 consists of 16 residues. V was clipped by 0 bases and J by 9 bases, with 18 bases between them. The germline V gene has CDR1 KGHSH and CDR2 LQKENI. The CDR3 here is CASSPPTNRPTGEQFF. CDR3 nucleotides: TGTGCCAGCTCACCACCGACGAACAGACCGACAGGTGAGCAGTTCTTC.

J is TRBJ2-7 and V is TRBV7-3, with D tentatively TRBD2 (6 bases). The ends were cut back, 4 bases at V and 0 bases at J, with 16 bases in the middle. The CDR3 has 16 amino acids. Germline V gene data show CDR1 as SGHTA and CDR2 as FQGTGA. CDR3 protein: CASSSRLANHSYEQYF. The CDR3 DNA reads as TGTGCCAGCAGCTCAAGGCTAGCGAACCACTCCTACGAGCAGTACTTC. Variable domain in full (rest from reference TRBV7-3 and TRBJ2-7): GAGVSQTPSNKVTEKGKYVELRCDPISGHTALYWYRQSLGQGPEFLIYFQGTGAADDSGLPNDRFFAVRPEGSVSTLKIQRTERGDSAVYLCASSSRLANHSYEQYFGPGTRLTVT.

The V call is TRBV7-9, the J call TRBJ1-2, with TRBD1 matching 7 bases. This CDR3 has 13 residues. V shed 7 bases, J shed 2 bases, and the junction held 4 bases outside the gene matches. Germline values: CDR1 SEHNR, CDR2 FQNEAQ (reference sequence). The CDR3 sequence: CASTLDRNYGYTF. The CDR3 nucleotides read TGTGCCAGCACTCTGGACAGGAACTATGGCTACACCTTC.

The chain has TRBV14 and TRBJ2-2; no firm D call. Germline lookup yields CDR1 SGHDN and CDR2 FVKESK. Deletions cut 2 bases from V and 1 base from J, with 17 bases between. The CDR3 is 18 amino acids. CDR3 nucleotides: TGTGCCAGCAGCCAACTTCCCGGAGAACCTGGGAACACCGGGGAGCTGTTTTTT. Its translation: CASSQLPGEPGNTGELFF.

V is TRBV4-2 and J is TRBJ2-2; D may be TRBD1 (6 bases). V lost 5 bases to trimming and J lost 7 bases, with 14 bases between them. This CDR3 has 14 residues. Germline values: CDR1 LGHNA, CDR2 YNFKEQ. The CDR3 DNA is TGTGCCAGCAGCGAGCAGGGGTACGGCGGGGAGCTGTTTTTT. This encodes CASSEQGYGGELFF.

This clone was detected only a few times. CDR3 DNA: TGTGCCAGCTCACCGAGCCTGACAGTGACGAACACCGGGGAGCTGTTTTTT. This encodes CASSPSLTVTNTGELFF. The rearrangement joins TRBV18 to TRBJ2-2; a possible D gene is TRBD1 (5 bases). Trimming took 3 bases from V and 0 from J, leaving 14 bases between them. Germline values: CDR1 KGHSH, CDR2 LQKENI. The CDR3 extends over 17 amino acids.

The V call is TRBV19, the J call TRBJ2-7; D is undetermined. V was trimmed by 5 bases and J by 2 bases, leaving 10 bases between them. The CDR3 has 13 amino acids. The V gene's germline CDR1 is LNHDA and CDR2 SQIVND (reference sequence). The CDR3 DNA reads TGTGCCAGTAGTCATCAGGAAACCTACGAGCAGTACTTC. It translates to CASSHQETYEQYF.

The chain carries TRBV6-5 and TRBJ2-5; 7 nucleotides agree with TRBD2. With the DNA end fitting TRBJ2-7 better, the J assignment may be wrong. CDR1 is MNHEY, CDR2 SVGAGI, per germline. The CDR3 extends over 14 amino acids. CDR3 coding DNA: TGTGCCAGCAGTTCTAGGACTAGAGCCTACGAGCAGTACTTC. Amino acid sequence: CASSSRTRAYEQYF.

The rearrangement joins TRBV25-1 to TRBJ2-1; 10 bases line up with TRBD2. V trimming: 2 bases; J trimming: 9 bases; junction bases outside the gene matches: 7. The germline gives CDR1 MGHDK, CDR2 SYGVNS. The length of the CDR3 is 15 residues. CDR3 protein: CASSEGGGLATEQFF. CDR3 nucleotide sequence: TGTGCCAGCAGTGAAGGAGGGGGACTAGCGACTGAGCAGTTCTTC.